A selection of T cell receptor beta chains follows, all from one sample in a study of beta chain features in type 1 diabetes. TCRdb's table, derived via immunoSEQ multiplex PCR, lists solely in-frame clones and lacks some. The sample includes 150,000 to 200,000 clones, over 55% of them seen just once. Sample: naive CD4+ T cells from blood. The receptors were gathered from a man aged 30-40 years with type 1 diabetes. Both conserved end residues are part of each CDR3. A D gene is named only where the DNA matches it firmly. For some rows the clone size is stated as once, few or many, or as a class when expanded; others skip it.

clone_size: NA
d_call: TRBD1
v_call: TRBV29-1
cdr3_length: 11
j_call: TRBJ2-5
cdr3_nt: TGCAGCGTACAGGGGTTAGAGACCCAGTACTTC
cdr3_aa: CSVQGLETQYF

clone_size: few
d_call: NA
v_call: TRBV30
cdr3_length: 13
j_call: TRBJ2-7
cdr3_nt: TGTGCCTGGAGATTGACACCCTGGACAGATGCCCGATTC
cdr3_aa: CAWRLTPWTDARF

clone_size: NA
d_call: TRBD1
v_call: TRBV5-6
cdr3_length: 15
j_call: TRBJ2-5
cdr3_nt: TGTGCCAGCAGGGACAGGGGATGGATGGGCGAGACCCAGTACTTC
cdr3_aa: CASRDRGWMGETQYF

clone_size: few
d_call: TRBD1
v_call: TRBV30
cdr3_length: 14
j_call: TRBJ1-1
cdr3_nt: TGTGCCTGCCAGACAGGGAACCAGGTCACTGAAGCTTTCTTT
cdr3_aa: CACQTGNQVTEAFF

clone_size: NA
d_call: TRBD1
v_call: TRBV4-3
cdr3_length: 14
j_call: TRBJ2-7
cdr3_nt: TGCGCCAGCAGCCAAGATGGAACAGGGGCCGAGCAGTACTTC
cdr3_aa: CASSQDGTGAEQYF

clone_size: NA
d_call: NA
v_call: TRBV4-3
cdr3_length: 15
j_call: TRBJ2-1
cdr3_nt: TGCGCCAGCAGCCAAGATCGGCGGCAGGCAGATGAGCAGTTCTTC
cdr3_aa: CASSQDRRQADEQFF

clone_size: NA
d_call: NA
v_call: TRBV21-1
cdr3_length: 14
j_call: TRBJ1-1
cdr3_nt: TGTGCCAGCAGCAAAGCGCGGGGGTGCACTGAAGCTTTCTTT
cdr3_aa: CASSKARGCTEAFF

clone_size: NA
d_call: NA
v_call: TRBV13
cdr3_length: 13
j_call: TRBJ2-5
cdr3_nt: TGTGCCAGCAACCGGGGGGCCTTGGAGACCCAGTACTTC
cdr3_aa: CASNRGALETQYF

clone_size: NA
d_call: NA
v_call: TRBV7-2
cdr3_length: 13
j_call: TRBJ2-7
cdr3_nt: TGTGCCAGCAGCTTGGGGCAGCCCTACGAGCAGTACTTC
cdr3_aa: CASSLGQPYEQYF

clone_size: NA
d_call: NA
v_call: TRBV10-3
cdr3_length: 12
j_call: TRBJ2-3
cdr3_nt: TGTGCCATCAGTGACGGCACAGATACGCAGTATTTT
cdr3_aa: CAISDGTDTQYF

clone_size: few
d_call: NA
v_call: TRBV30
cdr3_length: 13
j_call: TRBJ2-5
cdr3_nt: TGTGCCTGGAGTCTCGGACAGCAAGAGACCCAGTACTTC
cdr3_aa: CAWSLGQQETQYF

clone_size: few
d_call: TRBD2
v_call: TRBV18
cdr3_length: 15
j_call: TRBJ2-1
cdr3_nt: TGTGCCACCGGGACTAGTTTGTCTAACAACAATGAGCAGTTCTTC
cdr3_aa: CATGTSLSNNNEQFF

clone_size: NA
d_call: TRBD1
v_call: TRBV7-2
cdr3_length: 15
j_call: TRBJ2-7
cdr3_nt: TGTGCCAGCAGCTTAGTCGGAGACAGGGAATACGAGCAGTACTTC
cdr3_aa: CASSLVGDREYEQYF

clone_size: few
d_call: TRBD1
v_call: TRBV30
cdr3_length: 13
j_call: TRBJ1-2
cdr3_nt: TGTGCCTGGAGTGTAGTTTACAGGGGCGGCTACACCTTC
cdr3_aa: CAWSVVYRGGYTF

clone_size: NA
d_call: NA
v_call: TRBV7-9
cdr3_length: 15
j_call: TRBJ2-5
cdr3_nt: TGTGCCAGCAGGTCCGCCCCCAGCCTCCAAGAGACCCAGTACTTC
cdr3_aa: CASRSAPSLQETQYF

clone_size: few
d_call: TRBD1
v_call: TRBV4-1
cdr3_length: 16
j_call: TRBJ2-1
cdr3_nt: TGCGCCAGCAGCCAAGATAGGCGACAGGGTTTTAACGAGCAGTTCTTC
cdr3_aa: CASSQDRRQGFNEQFF

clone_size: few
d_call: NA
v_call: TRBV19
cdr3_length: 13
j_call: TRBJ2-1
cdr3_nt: TGTGCCAGTAGTCTTTCCTCCTACAATGAGCAGTTCTTC
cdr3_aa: CASSLSSYNEQFF

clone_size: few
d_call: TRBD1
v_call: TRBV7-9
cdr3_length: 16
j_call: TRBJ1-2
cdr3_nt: TGTGCCAGCAGCCCCGGGACAGGGGAGTCGCGCGCTGGCTACACCTTC
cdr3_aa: CASSPGTGESRAGYTF

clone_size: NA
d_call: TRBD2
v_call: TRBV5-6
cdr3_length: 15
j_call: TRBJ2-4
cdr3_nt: TGTGCCAGCAGACGAGTGGGGACTAGAGGAAACATTCAGTACTTC
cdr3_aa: CASRRVGTRGNIQYF

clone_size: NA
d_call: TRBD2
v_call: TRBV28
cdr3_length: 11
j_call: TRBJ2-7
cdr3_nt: TGTGCCAGCAGTTCAGCGGGGGAGCAGTACTTC
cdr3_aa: CASSSAGEQYF

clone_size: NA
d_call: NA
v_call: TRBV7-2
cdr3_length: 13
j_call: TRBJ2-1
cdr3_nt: TGTGCCAGCAGCTGGGGGTCCTACAATGAGCAGTTCTTC
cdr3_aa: CASSWGSYNEQFF

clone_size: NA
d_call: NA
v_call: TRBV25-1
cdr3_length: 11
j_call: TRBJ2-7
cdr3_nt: TGTGCCAGCAGTGAATACTGGGAGCAGTACTTC
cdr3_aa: CASSEYWEQYF